Listed below are T cell receptor beta chains from one sample, sequenced in a study of vaccination effects on CD4 cells after COVID-19. No antigen has been assigned to these receptors. Measured with immunoSEQ multiplex PCR; TCRdb has only the in-frame clones, and not every one. Of roughly 52,000 clones in the sample, roughly 76% are singletons; the top ten hold around 16%. Sequenced material: CD4+ T cells from PBMCs cultured with SARS-CoV-2 spike peptides, taken before COVID-19 vaccination. These receptors were taken from a human donor who received a COVID-19 vaccine. Each CDR3 is given with its conserved first and last residue. The size entry is marked missing in some rows and otherwise reads once, few, many or a size class.

V gene,CDR3 length,clone size,J gene,CDR3 protein
TRBV4-2,17,NA,TRBJ2-1,CASSLSPRTGVGNEQFF
TRBV21-1,17,NA,TRBJ2-1,CASSKGEGDSPTNEQFF
TRBV7-6,14,NA,TRBJ2-5,CASGLGGHQETQYF
TRBV5-8,15,NA,TRBJ1-1,CASSLERGVDTEAFF
TRBV28,17,NA,TRBJ2-1,CASSSPPGVRWANEQFF
TRBV7-2,15,NA,TRBJ1-5,CASSPGGASNQPQHF
TRBV5-5,14,NA,TRBJ2-1,CASSSRTPLGSQFF
TRBV7-8,16,NA,TRBJ1-6,CASRFNPGQGNSPLHF
TRBV10-1,16,NA,TRBJ2-4,CASRLAGRLAKNIQYF
TRBV18,13,NA,TRBJ1-1,CASSPGADQEAFF
TRBV5-1,14,NA,TRBJ2-3,CASSPHGGADTQYF
TRBV5-1,14,NA,TRBJ2-1,CASSLVARGNEQFF
TRBV12-3/TRBV12-4,13,NA,TRBJ1-2,CASSFSGGLGYTF
TRBV12-3/TRBV12-4,13,NA,TRBJ2-7,CASSRLVGYEQYF
TRBV6-5,13,NA,TRBJ1-2,CASSNGASGGYTF
TRBV7-2,13,few,TRBJ2-7,CASSLGQNYEQYF
TRBV5-6,13,few,TRBJ1-1,CASSSRGDTEAFF
TRBV9,15,NA,TRBJ2-1,CASSTRQGAIFEQFF
TRBV18,17,NA,TRBJ2-7,CASSPLDTTLSPYEQYF
TRBV7-9,17,few,TRBJ2-2,CASSTQGLSRPTGELFF
TRBV19,14,NA,TRBJ1-1,CASKAGGRVTEAFF
TRBV5-8,11,NA,TRBJ2-7,CASSSAYEQYF
TRBV25-1,15,NA,TRBJ1-1,CASSEGVRGSAEAFF
TRBV4-2,17,NA,TRBJ2-3,CASSQGTGQGGTDTQYF
TRBV15,13,NA,TRBJ2-5,CATSRSPTETQYF
TRBV6-5,13,once,TRBJ2-5,CASRRDRQETQYF
TRBV5-1,15,few,TRBJ1-6,CASSLEGLLNSPLHF
TRBV5-6,15,NA,TRBJ1-2,CASSLDRRKPYGYTF
TRBV6-2/TRBV6-3,15,NA,TRBJ2-7,CASRSAGGTPYEQYF
TRBV19,16,NA,TRBJ1-1,CASSLGQGKGNTEAFF
TRBV21-1,16,NA,TRBJ1-1,CASSKGGTDQDTEAFF
TRBV7-8,20,NA,TRBJ2-7,CASSPRLRGSGSGYSYEQYF
TRBV5-1,13,few,TRBJ1-1,CASSLGWDTEAFF
TRBV19,15,NA,TRBJ2-7,CASTPDRVNLGEQYF
TRBV7-2,16,NA,TRBJ1-1,CASSLAPKDRVTEAFF
TRBV5-6,13,NA,TRBJ2-5,CASSFFRGETQYF
TRBV7-3,13,NA,TRBJ2-2,CASSSTNTGELFF
TRBV4-3,16,NA,TRBJ2-1,CASSLNPRTSGGEQFF
TRBV30,10,NA,TRBJ1-6,CAWDAPPLHF
TRBV6-5,14,NA,TRBJ1-1,CASRDRGERTEAFF
TRBV12-5,17,NA,TRBJ1-1,CASGLVLSGQGAIEAFF
TRBV4-2,14,NA,TRBJ2-7,CASSQERLAREQYF
TRBV7-2,14,NA,TRBJ2-1,CASSFDRGQDEQFF
TRBV3-1/TRBV3-2,13,once,TRBJ1-1,CASSRASESEAFF
TRBV30,14,NA,TRBJ1-2,CASSPDRAPGGYTF
TRBV30,11,NA,TRBJ1-2,CAWNREGGYTF
TRBV19,13,NA,TRBJ1-1,CASSRRGLTEAFF
TRBV5-1,15,NA,TRBJ1-1,CASSSIGGSDTEAFF